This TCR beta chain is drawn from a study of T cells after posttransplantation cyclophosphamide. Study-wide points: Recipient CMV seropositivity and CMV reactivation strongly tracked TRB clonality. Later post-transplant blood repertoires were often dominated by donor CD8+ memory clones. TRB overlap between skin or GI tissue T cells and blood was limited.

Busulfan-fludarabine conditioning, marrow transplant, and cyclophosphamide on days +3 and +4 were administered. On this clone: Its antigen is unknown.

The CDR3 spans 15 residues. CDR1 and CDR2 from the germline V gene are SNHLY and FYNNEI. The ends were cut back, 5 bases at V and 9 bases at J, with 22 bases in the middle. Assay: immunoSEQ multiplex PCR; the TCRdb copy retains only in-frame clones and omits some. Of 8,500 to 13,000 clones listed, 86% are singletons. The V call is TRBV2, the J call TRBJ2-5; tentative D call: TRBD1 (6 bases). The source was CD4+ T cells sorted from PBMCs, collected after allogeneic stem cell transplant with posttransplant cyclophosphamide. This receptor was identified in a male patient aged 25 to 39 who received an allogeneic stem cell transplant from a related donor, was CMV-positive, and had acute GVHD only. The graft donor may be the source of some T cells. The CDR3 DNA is TGTGCCAGCAGTTCACCGGGACATACAGTGGTGGCCCAGTACTTC. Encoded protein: CASSSPGHTVVAQYF. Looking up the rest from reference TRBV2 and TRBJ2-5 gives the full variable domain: EPEVTQTPSHQVTQMGQEVILRCVPISNHLYFYWYRQILGQKVEFLVSFYNNEISEKSEIFDDQFSVERPDGSNFTLKIRSTKLEDSAMYFCASSSPGHTVVAQYFGPGTRLLVL.